This T cell receptor (beta chain) was recorded in a study of OX40 agonist ivuxolimab in advanced cancers. For the study at large: The group had a mean age of around 60 years, ranged from about 20 to 79, and was around 86% male. General study findings and limits: Normalized expansion of T-cell clones was also low for some nonresponders. Partial responders treated at 0.1-3.0 mg/kg exhibited clonal expansion among the lowest measured.

Turning to this clone: Its target is unknown.

The CDR3 runs 14 residues. V lost 5 bases, J lost 3 bases, and 11 bases lay in between. Germline loops: CDR1 LGHNT, CDR2 FRNRAP. Measured with immunoSEQ multiplex PCR; TCRdb has only the in-frame clones, and not every one. Among 100,000 to 150,000 clones listed, around 90% were seen once. This clonotype originated in an adult with an advanced solid tumor such as melanoma, head and neck, liver or kidney cancer. This sequence joins TRBV12-5 and TRBJ1-5, with D unclear. The sequencing here drew on CD4+ or CD8+ T cells sorted from blood, taken in a trial of the OX40 agonist ivuxolimab. The CDR3 DNA is TGTGCTAGTGGTCAAGGGTCCTACAATCAGCCCCAGCATTTT. It codes for CASGQGSYNQPQHF.